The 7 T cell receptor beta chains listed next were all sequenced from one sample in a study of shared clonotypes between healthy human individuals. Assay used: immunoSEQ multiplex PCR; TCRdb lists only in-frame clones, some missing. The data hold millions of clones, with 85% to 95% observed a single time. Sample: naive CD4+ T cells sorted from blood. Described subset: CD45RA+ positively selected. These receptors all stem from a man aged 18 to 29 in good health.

This chain's CDR3 is CASRRTIGLYEQYF. For the CDR3, the DNA is TGTGCCAGCAGAAGGACAATTGGGCTCTACGAGCAGTACTTC. The gene calls are TRBV6-5 and TRBJ2-7; a weak D match, TRBD1 (5 bases). Trimming shortened V by 6 bases and J by 3 bases, and 15 bases separated the two germline ends. There are 14 residues in the CDR3. CDR1 and CDR2 from the germline V gene are MNHEY and SVGAGI.

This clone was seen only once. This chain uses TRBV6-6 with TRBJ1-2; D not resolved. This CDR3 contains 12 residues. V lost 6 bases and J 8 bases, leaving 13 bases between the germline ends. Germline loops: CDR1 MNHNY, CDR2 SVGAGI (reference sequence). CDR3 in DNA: TGTGCCAGCAGCCAGGACGGTGGGGGCTACACCTTC. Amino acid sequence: CASSQDGGGYTF.

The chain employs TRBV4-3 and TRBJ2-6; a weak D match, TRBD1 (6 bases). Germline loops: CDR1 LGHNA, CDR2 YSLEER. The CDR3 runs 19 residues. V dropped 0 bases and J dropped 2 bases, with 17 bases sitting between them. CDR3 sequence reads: CASSQDGRTAKTGANVLTF. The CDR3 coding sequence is TGCGCCAGCAGCCAAGATGGTAGGACAGCTAAAACTGGGGCCAACGTCCTGACTTTC.

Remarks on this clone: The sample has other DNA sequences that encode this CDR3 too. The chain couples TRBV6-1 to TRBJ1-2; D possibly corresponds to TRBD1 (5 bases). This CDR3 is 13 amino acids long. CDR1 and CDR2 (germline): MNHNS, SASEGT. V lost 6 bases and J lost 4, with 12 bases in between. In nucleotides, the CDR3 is TGTGCCAGCAGCCTCGGACACCTCTATGGCTACACCTTC. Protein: CASSLGHLYGYTF.

DNA of the CDR3: TGTGCCAGCAGCTTAACGGGGAATGAAAAACTGTTTTTT. It encodes CASSLTGNEKLFF. J is TRBJ1-4 and V is TRBV6-5; D unresolved. V lost 6 bases and J 5 bases, leaving 10 bases between the germline ends. The length of the CDR3 is 13 residues. Germline V gene lookup returns CDR1 MNHEY and CDR2 SVGAGI.

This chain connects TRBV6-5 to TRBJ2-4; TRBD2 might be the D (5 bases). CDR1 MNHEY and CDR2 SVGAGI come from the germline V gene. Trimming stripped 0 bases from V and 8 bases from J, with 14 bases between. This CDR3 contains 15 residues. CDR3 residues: CASSYSGAAGDIQYF. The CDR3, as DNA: TGTGCCAGCAGTTACTCGGGCGCTGCCGGGGACATTCAGTACTTC.

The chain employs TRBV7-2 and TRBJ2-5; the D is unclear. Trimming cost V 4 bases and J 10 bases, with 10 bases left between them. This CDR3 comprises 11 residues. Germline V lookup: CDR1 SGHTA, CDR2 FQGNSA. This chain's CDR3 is CASSSAYDQYF. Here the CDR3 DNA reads TGTGCCAGCAGCTCCGCTTACGACCAGTACTTC.